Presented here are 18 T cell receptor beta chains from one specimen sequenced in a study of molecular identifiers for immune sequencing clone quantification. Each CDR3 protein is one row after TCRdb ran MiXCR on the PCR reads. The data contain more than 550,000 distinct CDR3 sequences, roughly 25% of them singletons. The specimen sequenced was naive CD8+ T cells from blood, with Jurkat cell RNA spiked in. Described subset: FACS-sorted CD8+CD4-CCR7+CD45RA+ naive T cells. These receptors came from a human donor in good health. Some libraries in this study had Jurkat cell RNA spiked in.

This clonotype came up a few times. The chain's CDR3 is CSARSGSGELFF. The CDR3 DNA follows: TGCAGTGCTCGTAGCGGGTCCGGGGAGCTGTTTTTT. The chain couples TRBV20-1 to TRBJ2-2; the match to TRBD2 covers 7 bases. The CDR3 contains 12 residues. J gave up 6 bases and V 5 bases, and 3 bases lay outside the gene matches. CDR1 and CDR2 from the germline V gene are DFQATT and SNEGSKA (reference sequence).

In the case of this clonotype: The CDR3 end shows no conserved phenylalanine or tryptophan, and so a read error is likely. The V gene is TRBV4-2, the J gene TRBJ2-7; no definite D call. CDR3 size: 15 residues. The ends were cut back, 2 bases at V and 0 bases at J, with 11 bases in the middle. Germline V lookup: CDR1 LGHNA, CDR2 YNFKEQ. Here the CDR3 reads CASSQQRPSSYEQYI. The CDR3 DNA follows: TGTGCCAGCAGCCAACAGAGGCCCAGCTCCTACGAGCAGTACATC.

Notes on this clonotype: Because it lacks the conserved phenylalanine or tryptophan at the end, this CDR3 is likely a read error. CDR3 sequence: CSARDLGESSYNSPLHI. In DNA, the CDR3 is TGCAGTGCTAGAGATCTGGGAGAAAGCTCCTATAATTCACCCCTCCACATT. This rearrangement joins TRBV20-1 to TRBJ1-6; D not certain. The CDR3 has 17 amino acids. Germline V CDR1 and CDR2: DFQATT, SNEGSKA (reference sequence). Trimming pared 0 bases from V and 0 bases from J, leaving 12 bases between.

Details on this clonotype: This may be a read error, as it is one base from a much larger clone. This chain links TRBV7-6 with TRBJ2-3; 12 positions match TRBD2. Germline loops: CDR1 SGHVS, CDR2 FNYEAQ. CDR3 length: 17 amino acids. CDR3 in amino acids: CACSSRTSGAATDTQYF. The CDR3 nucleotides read TGTGCCTGCAGCTCGCGGACTAGCGGGGCGGCCACAGATACGCAGTATTTT.

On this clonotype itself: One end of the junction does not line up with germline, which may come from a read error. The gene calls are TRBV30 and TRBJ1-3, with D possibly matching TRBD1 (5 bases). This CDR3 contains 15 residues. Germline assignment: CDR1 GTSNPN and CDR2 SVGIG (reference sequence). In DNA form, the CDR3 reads TGTGCCTGGACCCACCGGGGGACTCCTGGAGACACCATATATTTT. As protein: CAWTHRGTPGDTIYF.

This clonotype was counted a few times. The CDR3 bases are TGTGCCAGCAGCTCCGGGACAGCTCGATTAAAGGCCCAGCATTTT. Translating gives CASSSGTARLKAQHF. V and J are TRBV12-3 or TRBV12-4 and TRBJ1-5; 7 bases line up with TRBD1. CDR3 length: 15 amino acids. V lost 6 bases and J lost 11; bases outside the gene matches: 16.

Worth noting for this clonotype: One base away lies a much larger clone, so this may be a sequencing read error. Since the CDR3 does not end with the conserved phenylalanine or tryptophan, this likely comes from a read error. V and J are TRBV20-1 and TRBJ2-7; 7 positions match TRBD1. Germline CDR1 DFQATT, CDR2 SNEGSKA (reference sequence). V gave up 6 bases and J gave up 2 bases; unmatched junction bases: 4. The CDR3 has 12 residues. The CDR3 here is CSASGQAYEQYS. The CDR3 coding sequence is TGCAGTGCCTCCGGACAGGCCTACGAGCAGTACTCC.

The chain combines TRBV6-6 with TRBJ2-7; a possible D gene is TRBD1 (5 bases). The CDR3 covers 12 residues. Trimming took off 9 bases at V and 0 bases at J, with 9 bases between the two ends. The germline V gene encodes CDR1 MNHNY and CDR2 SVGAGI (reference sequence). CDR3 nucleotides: TGTGCCAGTGCAGACAGCTCCTACGAGCAGTACTTC. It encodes CASADSSYEQYF.

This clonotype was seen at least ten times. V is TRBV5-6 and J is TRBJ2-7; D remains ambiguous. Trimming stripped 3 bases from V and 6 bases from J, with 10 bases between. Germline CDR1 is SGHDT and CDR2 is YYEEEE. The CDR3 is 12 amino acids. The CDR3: CASSSLSGEQYF. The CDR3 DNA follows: TGTGCCAGCAGCTCGCTCTCAGGCGAGCAGTACTTC.

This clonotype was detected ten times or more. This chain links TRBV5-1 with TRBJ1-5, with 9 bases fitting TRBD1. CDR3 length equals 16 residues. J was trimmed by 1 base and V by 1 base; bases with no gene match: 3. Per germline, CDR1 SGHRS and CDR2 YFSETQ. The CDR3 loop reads CASSLTGGGSNQPQHF. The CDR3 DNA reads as TGCGCCAGCAGCTTGACAGGGGGCGGGAGCAATCAGCCCCAGCATTTT.

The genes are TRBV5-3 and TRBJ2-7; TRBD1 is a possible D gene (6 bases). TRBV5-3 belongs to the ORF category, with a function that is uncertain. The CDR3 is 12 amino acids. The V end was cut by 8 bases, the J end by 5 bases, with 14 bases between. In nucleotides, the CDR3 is TGTGCCAGCGGCCTCGGACAGCACGAGCAGTACTTC. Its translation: CASGLGQHEQYF.

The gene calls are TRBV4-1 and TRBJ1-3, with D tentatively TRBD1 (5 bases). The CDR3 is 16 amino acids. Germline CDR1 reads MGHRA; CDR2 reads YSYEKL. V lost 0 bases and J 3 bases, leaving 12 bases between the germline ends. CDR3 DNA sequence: TGCGCCAGCAGCCAAGATAGTTGGGACGGTGGAAACACCATATATTTT. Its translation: CASSQDSWDGGNTIYF.

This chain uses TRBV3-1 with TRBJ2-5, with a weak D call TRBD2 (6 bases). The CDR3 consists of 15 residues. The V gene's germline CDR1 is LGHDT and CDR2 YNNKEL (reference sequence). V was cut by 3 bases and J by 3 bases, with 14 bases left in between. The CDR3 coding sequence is TGTGCCAGCAGCCATACCCTGTCGGGGGAAGAGACCCAGTACTTC. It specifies CASSHTLSGEETQYF.

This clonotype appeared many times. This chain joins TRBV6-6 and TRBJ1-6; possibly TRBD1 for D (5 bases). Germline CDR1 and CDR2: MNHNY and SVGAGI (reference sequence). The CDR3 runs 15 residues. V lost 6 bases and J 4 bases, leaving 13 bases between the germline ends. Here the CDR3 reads CASRSTGGYNSPLHF. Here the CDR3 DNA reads TGTGCCAGCAGATCCACGGGGGGGTATAATTCACCCCTCCACTTT.

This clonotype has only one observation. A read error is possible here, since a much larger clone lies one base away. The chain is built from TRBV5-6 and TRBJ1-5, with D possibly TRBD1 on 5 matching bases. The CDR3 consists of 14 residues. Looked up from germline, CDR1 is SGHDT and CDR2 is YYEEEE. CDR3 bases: TGTGCCGGCAGCTGGGGACGCACCCATCAGCCCCAGCATTTT. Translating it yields CAGSWGRTHQPQHF. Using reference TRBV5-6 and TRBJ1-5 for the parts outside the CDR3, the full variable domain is DAGVTQSPTHLIKTRGQQVTLRCSPKSGHDTVSWYQQALGQGPQFIFQYYEEEERQRGNFPDRFSGHQFPNYSSELNVNALLLGDSALYLCAGSWGRTHQPQHFGDGTRLSIL.

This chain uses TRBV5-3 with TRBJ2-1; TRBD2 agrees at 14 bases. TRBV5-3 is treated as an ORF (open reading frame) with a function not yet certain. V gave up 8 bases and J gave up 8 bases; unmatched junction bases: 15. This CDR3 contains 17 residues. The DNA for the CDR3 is TGTGCCAGCAGCAATGGACTAGCGGGAGGTTTCGCGGATGAGCAGTTCTTC. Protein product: CASSNGLAGGFADEQFF.

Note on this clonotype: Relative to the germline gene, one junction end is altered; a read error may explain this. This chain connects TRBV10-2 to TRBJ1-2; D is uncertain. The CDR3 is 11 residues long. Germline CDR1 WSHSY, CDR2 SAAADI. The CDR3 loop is CASGENYGYAF. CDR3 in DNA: TGCGCCAGCGGAGAAAACTATGGCTACGCCTTC.

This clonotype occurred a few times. The CDR3 DNA follows: TGTGCCGCAGGGACAATTATGGGGGACGAGCAGTACTTC. Protein product: CAAGTIMGDEQYF. The genes are TRBV10-3 and TRBJ2-7; possible D gene TRBD1, 6 bases. V lost 11 bases, J lost 5 bases, and 19 bases lay in between. This CDR3 region has 13 residues. Germline loops: CDR1 ENHRY, CDR2 SYGVKD.